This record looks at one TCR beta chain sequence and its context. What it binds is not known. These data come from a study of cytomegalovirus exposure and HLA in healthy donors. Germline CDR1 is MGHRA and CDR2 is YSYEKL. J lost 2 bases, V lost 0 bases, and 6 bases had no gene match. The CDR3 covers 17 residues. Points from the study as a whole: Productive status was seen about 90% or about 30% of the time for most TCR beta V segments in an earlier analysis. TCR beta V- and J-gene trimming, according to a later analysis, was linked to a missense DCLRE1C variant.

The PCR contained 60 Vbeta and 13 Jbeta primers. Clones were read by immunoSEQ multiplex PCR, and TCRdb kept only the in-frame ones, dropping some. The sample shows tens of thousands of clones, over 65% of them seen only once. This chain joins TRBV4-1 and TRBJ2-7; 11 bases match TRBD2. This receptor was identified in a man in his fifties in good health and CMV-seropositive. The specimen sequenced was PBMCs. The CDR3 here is CASSQDPLLAGAYEQYF. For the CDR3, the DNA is TGCGCCAGCAGCCAAGACCCTCTACTAGCGGGAGCCTACGAGCAGTACTTC.